Sequencing of this T cell receptor (beta chain) was carried out in a study of T cell responses to AZD1222 COVID-19 vaccine. Per germline, CDR1 LGHNA and CDR2 YNFKEQ. Trimming shortened V by 0 bases and J by 7 bases, and 18 bases separated the two germline ends. The CDR3 is made up of 16 amino acids. Clones were read by immunoSEQ multiplex PCR, and TCRdb kept only the in-frame ones, dropping some. The profile shows around 80,000 clones, roughly 88% of them singletons. The sample consisted of peripheral blood, taken 28 days after the second AZD1222 dose. The source is an adult who received the AZD1222 COVID-19 vaccine. The gene calls are TRBV4-2 and TRBJ2-5; the D call may be TRBD1 or TRBD2 (5 bases each). The CDR3: CASSQEYLGPTGTQYF. CDR3 DNA: TGTGCCAGCAGCCAAGAGTACCTGGGACCCACCGGGACCCAGTACTTC.